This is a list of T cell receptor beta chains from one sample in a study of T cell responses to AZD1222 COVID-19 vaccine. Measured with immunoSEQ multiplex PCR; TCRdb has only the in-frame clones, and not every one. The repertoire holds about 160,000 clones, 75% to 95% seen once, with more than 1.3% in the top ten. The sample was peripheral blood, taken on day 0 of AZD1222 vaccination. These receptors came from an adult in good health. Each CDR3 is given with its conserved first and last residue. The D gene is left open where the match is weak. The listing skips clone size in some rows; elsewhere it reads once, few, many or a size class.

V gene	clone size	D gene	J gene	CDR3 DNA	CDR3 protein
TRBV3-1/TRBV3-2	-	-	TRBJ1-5	TGTGCCAGCAGTGTTTGGGGGGAAACCAATCAGCCCCAGCATTTT	CASSVWGETNQPQHF
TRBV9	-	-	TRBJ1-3	TGTGCCAGCAGCGTACTACAGGGCTCTGGAAACACCATATATTTT	CASSVLQGSGNTIYF
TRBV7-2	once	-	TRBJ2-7	TGTGCCAGCAGCTTAGAGGCGGGTCAGGGGTCCTACGAGCAGTACTTC	CASSLEAGQGSYEQYF
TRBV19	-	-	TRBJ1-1	TGTGCCAGTAGTATATCCCGGACTGTGGCTTTCTTT	CASSISRTVAFF
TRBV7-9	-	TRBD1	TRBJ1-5	TGTGCCAGCAGCGGAGACAGGGGGCTCTTAGAGGATCAGCCCCAGCATTTT	CASSGDRGLLEDQPQHF
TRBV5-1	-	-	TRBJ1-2	TGCGCCAGCAGCTTGAGCAGGAGCGAGGCTGGCTACACCTTC	CASSLSRSEAGYTF
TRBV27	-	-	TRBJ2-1	TGTGCCAGCAGCCTCCGCGGCTATGAGCAGTTCTTC	CASSLRGYEQFF
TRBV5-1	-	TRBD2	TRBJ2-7	TGCGCCAGCAGCTGGGGACTAGCGGGAGACAGGGACTACGAGCAGTACTTC	CASSWGLAGDRDYEQYF
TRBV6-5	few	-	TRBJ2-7	TGTGCCAGCAGTTACCAGGGTTTTCTGGGCGAGCAGTACTTC	CASSYQGFLGEQYF
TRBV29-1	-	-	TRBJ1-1	TGCAGCGTTGAGGGACCGGGTGACACTGAAGCTTTCTTT	CSVEGPGDTEAFF
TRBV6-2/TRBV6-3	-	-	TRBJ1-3	TGTGCCAGCAGTTACTCGCGGGGAACGGGAAACACCATATATTTT	CASSYSRGTGNTIYF
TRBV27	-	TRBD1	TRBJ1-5	TGTGCCAGCGGTGTGGTCGGGACAGGGAATCAGCCCCAGCATTTT	CASGVVGTGNQPQHF
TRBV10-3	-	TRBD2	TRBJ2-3	TGTGCCATCAGTGCGGCGGGGCGGGGGGGCACAGATACGCAGTATTTT	CAISAAGRGGTDTQYF
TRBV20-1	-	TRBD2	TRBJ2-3	TGCAGTGCTAGTACTAGCGGGAGTGGGACGCAGTATTTT	CSASTSGSGTQYF
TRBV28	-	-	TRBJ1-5	TGTGCCAGCAGTTTTACAAAGGGGGGGCAGCCCCAGCATTTT	CASSFTKGGQPQHF
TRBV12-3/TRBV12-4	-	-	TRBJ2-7	TGTGCCAGCAGTTTATGGGACGAGCAGTACTTC	CASSLWDEQYF
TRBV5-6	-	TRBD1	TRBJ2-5	TGTGCCAGCAGCCATCAGGGGGCCGGGGAGACCCAGTACTTC	CASSHQGAGETQYF
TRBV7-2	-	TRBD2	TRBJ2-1	TGTGCCAGCAGCCCCACTAGCGGGTACAATGAGCAGTTCTTC	CASSPTSGYNEQFF
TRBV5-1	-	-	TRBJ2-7	TGCGCCAGCAGCTTGGTCCAGGGCCCCTACGAGCAGTACTTC	CASSLVQGPYEQYF
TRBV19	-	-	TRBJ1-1	TGTGCCAGTAGCCACCCCAGCCTGAACACTGAAGCTTTCTTT	CASSHPSLNTEAFF
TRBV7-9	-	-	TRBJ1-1	TGTGCCAGCAGCTTCGGCGGGCAGAACACTGAAGCTTTCTTT	CASSFGGQNTEAFF
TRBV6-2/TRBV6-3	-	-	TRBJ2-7	TGTGCCAGCAGTTACTGGTCCACCGAGCAGTACTTC	CASSYWSTEQYF
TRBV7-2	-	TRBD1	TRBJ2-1	TGTGCCAGCAGTTTTCAAGGACAGGGGGGGTACAATGAGCAGTTCTTC	CASSFQGQGGYNEQFF
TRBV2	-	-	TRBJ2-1	TGTGCCAGCGACCTTGGACTACAAGTCTACAATGAGCAGTTCTTC	CASDLGLQVYNEQFF
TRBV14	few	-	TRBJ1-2	TGTGCCAGCAGCCAAGATGTAGCGGCTGACTATGGCTACACCTTC	CASSQDVAADYGYTF
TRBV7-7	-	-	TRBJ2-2	TGTGCCAGCTCGGTTGGGGGATTAAACACCGGGGAGCTGTTTTTT	CASSVGGLNTGELFF
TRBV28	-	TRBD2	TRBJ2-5	TGCTCTGCGTGGGGCGGGGGGGAGACCCAGTACTTC	CSAWGGGETQYF
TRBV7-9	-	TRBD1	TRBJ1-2	TGTGCCAGCAGCCCAACATGGGGACAGATATCCTATGGCTACACCTTC	CASSPTWGQISYGYTF
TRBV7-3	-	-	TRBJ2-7	TGTGCCAGCAGCTTAGAGGGAGATGGGACCTACGAGCAGTACTTC	CASSLEGDGTYEQYF
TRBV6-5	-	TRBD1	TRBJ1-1	TGTGCCAGCAGGCAATATCGACAGGGGAACACTGAAGCTTTCTTT	CASRQYRQGNTEAFF
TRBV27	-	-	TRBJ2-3	TGTGCCAGCAGTTTTAGGTGGGGTAGCACAGATACGCAGTATTTT	CASSFRWGSTDTQYF
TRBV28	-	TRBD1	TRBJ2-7	TGTGCCAGCAGGCGTACTTGGGACAGGGTCTACGAGCAGTACTTC	CASRRTWDRVYEQYF
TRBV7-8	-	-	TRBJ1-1	TGTGCCAGCAGCCGTCTCCAGAACACTGAAGCTTTCTTT	CASSRLQNTEAFF
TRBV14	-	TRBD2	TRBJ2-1	TGTGCCAGCAGCCGACTAGCTACTGAGCAGTTCTTC	CASSRLATEQFF
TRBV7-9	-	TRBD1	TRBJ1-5	TGTGCCAGCAGCTTAGGTGTCGGGGACAGCAAAAATCAGCCCCAGCATTTT	CASSLGVGDSKNQPQHF
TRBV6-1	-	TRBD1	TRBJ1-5	TGTGCCAGCAGTGAACTTGGGGACAGGGCCCATCAGCCCCAGCATTTT	CASSELGDRAHQPQHF
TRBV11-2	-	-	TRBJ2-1	TGTGCCAGCAGCCCCCGCAAAAGCAATGAGCAGTTCTTC	CASSPRKSNEQFF
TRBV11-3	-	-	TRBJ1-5	TGTGCCAGCAGCTTATCGTCCAATCAGCCCCAGCATTTT	CASSLSSNQPQHF
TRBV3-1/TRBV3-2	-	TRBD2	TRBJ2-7	TGTGCCAGCAGCCCACCTCGTGTGGAGCGGGAAACGAAAGAGCAGTACTTC	CASSPPRVERETKEQYF
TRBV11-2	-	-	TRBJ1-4	TGTGCCAGCAGTCACGGCCCTGTCAATGAAAAACTGTTTTTT	CASSHGPVNEKLFF
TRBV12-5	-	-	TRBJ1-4	TGTGCTAGTGGTTTGGGGGTAGATCGGGAAAAACTGTTTTTT	CASGLGVDREKLFF
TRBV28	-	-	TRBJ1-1	TGTGCCAGCAGTTTATCTATCCGGGGCGTTATCGGAGCTTTCTTT	CASSLSIRGVIGAFF
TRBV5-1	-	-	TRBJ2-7	TGCGCCAGCAGCCCCCAGGCGGGGTCGGGCGAGCAGTACTTC	CASSPQAGSGEQYF
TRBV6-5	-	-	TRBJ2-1	TGTGCCAGCAGTAGTCACAATGAGCAGTTCTTC	CASSSHNEQFF
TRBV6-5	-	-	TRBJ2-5	TGTGCCAGCAGTCCCCGGCGCCAGCAAGAGACCCAGTACTTC	CASSPRRQQETQYF
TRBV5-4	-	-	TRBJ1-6	TGTGCCAGCAGCTTGGTAGGGTCTGGGTCACCCCTCCACTTT	CASSLVGSGSPLHF
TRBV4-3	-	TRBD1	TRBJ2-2	TGCGCCAGCAGCCCAGGGGGGAACACCGGGGAGCTGTTTTTT	CASSPGGNTGELFF
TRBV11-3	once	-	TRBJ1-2	TGTGCCAGCAGCTTAGAAGACGTAATAGTCGCAGGGGCGCGTGGCTACACCTTC	CASSLEDVIVAGARGYTF
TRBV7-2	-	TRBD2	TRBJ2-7	TGTGCCAGCAGCTCCGGACTAGCGGGAGCGTGGGAGCAGTACTTC	CASSSGLAGAWEQYF